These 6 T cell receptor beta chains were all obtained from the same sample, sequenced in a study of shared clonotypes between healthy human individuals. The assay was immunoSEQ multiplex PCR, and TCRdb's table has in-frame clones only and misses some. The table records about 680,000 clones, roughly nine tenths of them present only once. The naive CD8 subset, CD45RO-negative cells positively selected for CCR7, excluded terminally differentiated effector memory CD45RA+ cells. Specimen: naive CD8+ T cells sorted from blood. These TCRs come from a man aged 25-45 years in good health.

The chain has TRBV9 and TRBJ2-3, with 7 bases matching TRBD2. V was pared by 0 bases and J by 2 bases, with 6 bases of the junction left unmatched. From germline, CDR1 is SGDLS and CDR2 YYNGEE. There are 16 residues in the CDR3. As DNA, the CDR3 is TGTGCCAGCAGCGTAGGGGAGGGCGCACTCACAGATACGCAGTATTTT. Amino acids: CASSVGEGALTDTQYF.

The CDR3 DNA sequence: TGTGCCAGCAGGGAGACAGGGGGCATCTACGAGCAGTACTTC. This gives the protein CASRETGGIYEQYF. The genes are TRBV27 and TRBJ2-7; TRBD1 agrees at 10 bases. The CDR3 is made up of 14 amino acids. The V gene end was trimmed by 6 bases and the J gene end by 3 bases; junction bases not matched to a gene: 5. Germline-derived CDR1 and CDR2 are MNHEY and SMNVEV (reference sequence).

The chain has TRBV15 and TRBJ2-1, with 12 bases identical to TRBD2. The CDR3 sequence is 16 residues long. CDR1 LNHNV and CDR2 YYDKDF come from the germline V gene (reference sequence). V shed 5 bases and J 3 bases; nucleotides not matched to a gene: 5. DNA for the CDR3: TGTGCCACCAGCTCCCCGGGACTAGCGGGCTACAATGAGCAGTTCTTC. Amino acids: CATSSPGLAGYNEQFF.

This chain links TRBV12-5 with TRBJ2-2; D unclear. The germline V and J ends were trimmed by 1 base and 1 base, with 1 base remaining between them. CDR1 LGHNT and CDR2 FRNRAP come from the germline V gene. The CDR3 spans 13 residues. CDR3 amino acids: CASGLENTGELFF. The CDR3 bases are TGTGCTAGTGGTTTGGAGAACACCGGGGAGCTGTTTTTT.

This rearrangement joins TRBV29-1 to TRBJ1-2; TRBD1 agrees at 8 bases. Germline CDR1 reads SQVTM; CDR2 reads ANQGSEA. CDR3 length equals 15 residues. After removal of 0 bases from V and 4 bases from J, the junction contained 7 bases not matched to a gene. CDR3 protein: CSVEDRARGLYGYTF. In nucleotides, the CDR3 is TGCAGCGTTGAAGATCGCGCCAGGGGGCTCTATGGCTACACCTTC.

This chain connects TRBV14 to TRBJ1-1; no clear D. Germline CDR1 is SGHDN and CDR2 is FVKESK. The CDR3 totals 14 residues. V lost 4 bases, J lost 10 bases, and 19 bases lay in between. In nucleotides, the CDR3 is TGTGCCAGCAGCCTAACGAGCCTTTCTGTGGGAGCTTTCTTT. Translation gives CASSLTSLSVGAFF.